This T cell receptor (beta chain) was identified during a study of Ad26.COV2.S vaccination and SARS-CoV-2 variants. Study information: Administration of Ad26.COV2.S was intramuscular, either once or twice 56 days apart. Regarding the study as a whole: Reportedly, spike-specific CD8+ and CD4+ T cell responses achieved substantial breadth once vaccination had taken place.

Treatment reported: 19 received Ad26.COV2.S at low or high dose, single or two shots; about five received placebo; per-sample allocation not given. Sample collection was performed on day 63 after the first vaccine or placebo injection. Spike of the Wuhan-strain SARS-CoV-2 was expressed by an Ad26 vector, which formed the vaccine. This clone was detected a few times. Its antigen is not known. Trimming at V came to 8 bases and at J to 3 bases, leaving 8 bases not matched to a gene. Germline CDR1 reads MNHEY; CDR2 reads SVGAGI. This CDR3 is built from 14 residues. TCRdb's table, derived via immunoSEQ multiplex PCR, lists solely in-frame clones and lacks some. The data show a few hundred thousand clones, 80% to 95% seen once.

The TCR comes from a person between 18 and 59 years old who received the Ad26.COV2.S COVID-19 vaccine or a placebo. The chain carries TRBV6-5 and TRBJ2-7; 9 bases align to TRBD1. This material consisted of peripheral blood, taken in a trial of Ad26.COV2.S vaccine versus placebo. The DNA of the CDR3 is TGTGCCAGCCAGCAGGGACAGGGCGACTACGAGCAGTACTTC. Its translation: CASQQGQGDYEQYF.